This TCR beta chain was sequenced during a study of beta chain features in type 1 diabetes. General study findings and limits: Moderately but significantly shorter TCRB CDR3s were found in Type 1 diabetes patients in all four CD4+ subsets.

The whole isolated RNA underwent reverse transcription, so sequencing captured expressed TCRB transcripts. Some clones are missing from TCRdb's copy, which holds only in-frame ones; the method was immunoSEQ multiplex PCR. Of roughly 730,000 clones in the sample, around 15% were seen once. Remarks on this clone: Its antigen is unknown.

V dropped 4 bases and J dropped 6 bases, with 10 bases sitting between them. Germline V gene lookup returns CDR1 MRHNA and CDR2 SNTAGT. CDR3 size: 13 residues. Sequenced sample: naive CD4+ T cells from blood. The V call is TRBV6-4, the J call TRBJ1-5; D is unclear. The TCR was taken from a man between 18 and 35 years old with type 1 diabetes. The CDR3 coding sequence is TGTGCCAGCAGTGTACTGGAAGGTCAGCCCCAGCATTTT. This translates into CASSVLEGQPQHF.